This TCR beta chain was sequenced during a study of blood T cell dynamics during melanoma immunotherapy. Turning to the study itself: Patients with metastatic melanoma got pembrolizumab or nivolumab-ipilimumab as first-line care. Study-wide findings and caveats: The study could not tell melanoma-specific clones from general immune activation.

The CDR3 contains 15 residues. From germline, CDR1 is SGHTA and CDR2 FQGNSA. V gave up 5 bases and J gave up 6 bases; unmatched junction bases: 7. This clone came up a few times. Its matching antigen is unknown. Repertoires were generated with immunoSEQ multiplex PCR, while TCRdb's copy carries only in-frame clones and drops some. The table lists roughly 7,900 clones, 70% to 85% of them singletons, with approximately 1% in the top ten. The time point: pre-treatment baseline. Blood was drawn before treatment and at week 3 after checkpoint blockade. Response was assessed by RECIST 1.1 at 12 weeks, except a couple of rapid progressors.

The source is a human donor with melanoma. The starting material was blood, obtained from a patient treated with checkpoint blockade. This chain uses TRBV7-2 with TRBJ1-6; 7 bases map to TRBD1. Here the CDR3 DNA reads TGTGCCAGCAGCAAAGACAGGGTGGGTAATTCACCCCTCCACTTT. Translation gives CASSKDRVGNSPLHF.